The clone carrying this T cell receptor beta chain was seen ten or more times. This sample is part of a study of control samples from healthy donors and cancer patients. TCRdb's table, derived via immunoSEQ multiplex PCR, lists solely in-frame clones and lacks some. The sample has more than 75,000 clones, 65% to 85% seen once. Germline V gives CDR1 SQVTM, CDR2 ANQGSEA. Trimming shortened V by 3 bases and J by 8 bases, and 13 bases separated the two germline ends. The CDR3 is 12 amino acids. Input material: PBMCs. The V and J genes are TRBV29-1 and TRBJ1-2; maybe TRBD1 (5 bases). The receptor comes from a man between 70 and 80 years old with lung cancer. The CDR3 here is CSVDRDDLGYTF. For the CDR3, the DNA is TGCAGCGTTGACAGGGATGACCTGGGCTACACCTTC.